This T cell receptor (beta chain) was recorded in a study of OX40 agonist ivuxolimab in advanced cancers. Whole-study findings and limits: Low levels of normalized T-cell clonal expansion also appeared in some nonresponders.

The CDR3 extends over 11 amino acids. Trimming took off 3 bases at V and 8 bases at J, with 8 bases between the two ends. The germline V gene encodes CDR1 GTSNPN and CDR2 SVGIG (reference sequence). As to this clone: Its antigen is still unknown.

Method: immunoSEQ multiplex PCR; TCRdb's copy keeps in-frame clones and lacks some. Altogether 50,000 or so clones are present, 70% to 80% being singletons, with the ten largest covering roughly 2%. The origin of this receptor is an adult with an advanced solid tumor such as melanoma, head and neck, liver or kidney cancer. The gene calls are TRBV30 and TRBJ1-3; D unresolved. This sample comprised CD4+ or CD8+ T cells sorted from blood, obtained in a trial of the OX40 agonist ivuxolimab. The CDR3 DNA is TGTGCCTGGAGCCCCCTGGACACCATATATTTT. It translates to CAWSPLDTIYF.